The present T cell receptor (beta chain) was sequenced within a study of T cell responses to AZD1222 COVID-19 vaccine. The data were produced by immunoSEQ multiplex PCR, yet TCRdb's version contains in-frame clones alone and is incomplete. The sample yields over 150,000 clones, around 88% seen once. Study-wide results and caveats: It should be noted that donors were predominantly white British and more often female, and clonal diversity was possibly underestimated.

The germline gives CDR1 SGHNT, CDR2 YENEEA. V was shortened by 4 bases and J by 4 bases, with 8 bases between the two germline ends. This CDR3 comprises 12 residues. This clone was recorded only once. Antigen: not known. J is TRBJ2-7 and V is TRBV11-3; D gene uncertain. The receptor was isolated from an adult in good health. The specimen comprised peripheral blood, sampled on day 0 of AZD1222 vaccination. CDR3 in amino acids: CASSSGRYEQYF. CDR3 DNA: TGTGCCAGCAGCTCCGGACGTTACGAGCAGTACTTC.